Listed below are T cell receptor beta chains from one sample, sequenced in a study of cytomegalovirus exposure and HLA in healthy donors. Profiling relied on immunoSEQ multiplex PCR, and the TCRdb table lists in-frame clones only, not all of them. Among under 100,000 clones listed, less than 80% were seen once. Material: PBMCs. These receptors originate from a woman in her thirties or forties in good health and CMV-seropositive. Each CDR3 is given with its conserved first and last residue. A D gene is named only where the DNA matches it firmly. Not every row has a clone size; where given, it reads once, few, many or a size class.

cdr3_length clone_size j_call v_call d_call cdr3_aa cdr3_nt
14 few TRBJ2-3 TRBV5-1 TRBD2 CASSLGLAGEFQYF TGCGCCAGCAGCTTGGGGCTAGCGGGAGAGTTTCAGTATTTT
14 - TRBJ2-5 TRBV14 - CASSQASGFQTQYF TGTGCCAGCAGCCAAGCATCAGGGTTCCAGACCCAGTACTTC
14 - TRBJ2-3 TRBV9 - CASSVDGRADTQYF TGTGCCAGCAGCGTAGACGGCCGGGCAGATACGCAGTATTTT
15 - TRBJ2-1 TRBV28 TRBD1 CASSLGQGSYNEQFF TGTGCCAGCAGTTTAGGACAGGGGTCCTACAATGAGCAGTTCTTC
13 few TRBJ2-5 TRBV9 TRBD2 CASSHPGGETQYF TGTGCCAGCAGCCACCCCGGGGGGGAGACCCAGTACTTC
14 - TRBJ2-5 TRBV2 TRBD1 CASSEQGAQETQYF TGTGCCAGCAGTGAACAGGGGGCCCAAGAGACCCAGTACTTC
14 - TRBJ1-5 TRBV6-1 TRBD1 CASSFDRVNQPPHF TGTGCCAGCAGCTTTGACAGGGTCAATCAGCCCCCGCATTTT
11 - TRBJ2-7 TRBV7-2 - CASSRYYEQYF TGTGCCAGCAGCCGTTACTACGAGCAGTACTTC
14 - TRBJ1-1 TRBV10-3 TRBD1 CAISEQGARTEAFF TGTGCCATCAGTGAACAGGGGGCGCGGACTGAAGCTTTCTTT
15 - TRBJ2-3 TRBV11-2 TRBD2 CASSSASGRIDTQYF TGTGCCAGCAGCTCCGCTAGCGGGAGAATAGATACGCAGTATTTT